The 21 T cell receptor beta chains presented below share a single source sample, sequenced in a study of blood T cell repertoires in COVID-19. The protocol was immunoSEQ multiplex PCR, while the TCRdb copy is restricted to in-frame clones and leaves out a portion. This table holds 250,000 to 300,000 clones, roughly 90% found once. Sequenced material: peripheral blood. These receptors all come from a woman between 65 and 79 years old with COVID-19, enrolled during active disease.

The rearrangement links TRBV10-3 to TRBJ2-7, with TRBD1 identical over 8 bases. This CDR3 has 15 residues. The V and J ends lost 3 bases and 1 base, in that order; junction bases with no gene match: 5. Germline-derived CDR1 and CDR2 are ENHRY and SYGVKD. The CDR3 is CAISEGGQGSYEQYF. The CDR3 region has the DNA TGTGCCATCAGTGAAGGAGGACAGGGATCCTACGAGCAGTACTTC.

This clone was recorded many times. The rearrangement links TRBV15 to TRBJ1-2, with a tentative D call TRBD1 (5 bases). Trimming removed 0 bases from V and 7 bases from J, with 9 bases in between. Germline CDR1 is LNHNV and CDR2 is YYDKDF (reference sequence). This CDR3 comprises 13 residues. The CDR3 coding sequence is TGTGCCACCAGCAGAGATCGGGGGGTTGGCTACACCTTC. It codes for CATSRDRGVGYTF.

The genes are TRBV28 and TRBJ1-4, with TRBD1 matching 9 bases. Germline V gives CDR1 MDHEN, CDR2 SYDVKM. The junction had 8 bases not matched to a gene; V was cut back by 1 base and J by 2 bases. CDR3 length: 18 amino acids. CDR3 bases: TGTGCCAGCAGTTTATCGGGACAGGGAGTTTATACTAATGAAAAACTGTTTTTT. Protein sequence: CASSLSGQGVYTNEKLFF.

This clone has only one observation. The genes are TRBV27 and TRBJ2-2; 8 nucleotides agree with TRBD2. Germline CDR1 reads MNHEY; CDR2 reads SMNVEV (reference sequence). The CDR3 spans 15 residues. V lost 7 bases and J lost 0; bases outside the gene matches: 4. The CDR3 spells CASTRGGANTGELFF. The CDR3 DNA reads as TGTGCCAGCACCCGGGGGGGGGCGAACACCGGGGAGCTGTTTTTT.

J is TRBJ1-1 and V is TRBV12-2; the tabulated D call, TRBD1, remains unverified against the DNA. TRBV12-2 is assigned pseudogene status. This CDR3 has 15 residues. CDR3 amino acids: CASRLETGKNTEAFF. CDR3 coding DNA: TGTGCAAGTCGCTTAGAGACAGGGAAGAACACTGAAGCTTTCTTT.

This clone showed up just once. The rearrangement uses TRBV19 and TRBJ2-7; 7 nucleotides align to TRBD2. CDR3 length: 12 amino acids. After removal of 1 base from V and 9 bases from J, the junction contained 3 bases not matched to a gene. Germline lookup yields CDR1 LNHDA and CDR2 SQIVND (reference sequence). CDR3 in amino acids: CASSIVGGMQYF. The CDR3 nucleotides read TGTGCCAGTAGTATAGTGGGGGGGATGCAGTACTTC.

The chain combines TRBV10-1 with TRBJ2-5; D perhaps matches TRBD2 (7 bases). Germline V gene lookup returns CDR1 WNHNN and CDR2 SYGVQD (reference sequence). Trimming shortened V by 0 bases and J by 1 base, and 9 bases separated the two germline ends. This CDR3 spans 15 amino acids. The CDR3 protein is CASSESAGAQETQYF. CDR3 nucleotide sequence: TGCGCCAGCAGTGAGTCGGCGGGGGCCCAAGAGACCCAGTACTTC.

The V gene is TRBV21-1, the J gene TRBJ1-1. TRBV21-1 is shown as a pseudogene. This CDR3 contains 17 residues. The CDR3 bases are TGTGCCAGCAGCAAGAGTACGAGAGGCCTCGGGAACACTGAAGCTTTCTTT. Its translation: CASSKSTRGLGNTEAFF.

The count of this clone is one. The chain couples TRBV2 to TRBJ1-1, with 8 bases lining up with TRBD1. V trimming: 6 bases; J trimming: 4 bases; junction bases outside the gene matches: 4. Germline V lookup: CDR1 SNHLY, CDR2 FYNNEI. The CDR3 has 13 residues. The CDR3 DNA is TGTGCCAGCAGGGACAGGGACGCCACTGAAGCTTTCTTT. Translated, it gives CASRDRDATEAFF.

This clone has a handful of counts. The CDR3 nucleotides read TGCGCCAGCAGCCCCGACAGCAACGAAGCTTTCTTT. It encodes CASSPDSNEAFF. This rearrangement joins TRBV5-1 to TRBJ1-1, with TRBD1 as a possible D gene (5 bases). CDR1 is SGHRS, CDR2 YFSETQ, per germline. This CDR3 is 12 amino acids long. V was clipped by 4 bases and J by 8 bases, with 12 bases between them.

The genes are TRBV5-1 and TRBJ2-7; a weak D match, TRBD1 (6 bases). Between the trimmed V and J ends, which lost 0 bases and 0 bases, there was a span of 7 bases. Germline CDR1 is SGHRS and CDR2 is YFSETQ. The CDR3 runs 14 residues. CDR3 loop: CASSLGDTSYEQYF. The CDR3 DNA reads TGCGCCAGCAGCTTGGGGGACACCTCCTACGAGCAGTACTTC.

The chain has TRBV7-9 and TRBJ2-5, with 8 bases aligning to TRBD1. This CDR3 has 16 amino acids. The V gene end was trimmed by 3 bases and the J gene end by 4 bases; junction bases not matched to a gene: 10. Germline V CDR1 and CDR2: SEHNR, FQNEAQ (reference sequence). Here the CDR3 DNA reads TGTGCCAGCAGCTTCGTATCAGGGGGCTGGAGAGAGACCCAGTACTTC. This codes for CASSFVSGGWRETQYF.

The chain joins TRBV7-9 to TRBJ1-2; D is unclear. CDR3 length: 13 residues. V dropped 0 bases and J dropped 6 bases, with 8 bases sitting between them. Germline assignment: CDR1 SEHNR and CDR2 FQNEAQ (reference sequence). For the CDR3, the DNA is TGTGCCAGCAGCTTAGCCGACCTAGATGGCTACACCTTC. It specifies CASSLADLDGYTF.

This rearrangement joins TRBV29-1 to TRBJ1-1; D is perhaps TRBD1 (6 bases). V lost 7 bases to trimming and J lost 3 bases, with 15 bases between them. The CDR3 consists of 13 residues. Germline V CDR1 and CDR2: SQVTM, ANQGSEA. CDR3 protein: CSAAQGMDTEAFF. The DNA for the CDR3 is TGCAGCGCGGCCCAGGGGATGGACACTGAAGCTTTCTTT.

This chain connects TRBV2 to TRBJ1-1; no clear D gene. V shed 6 bases and J shed 7 bases, with 24 bases lying between them. Germline V gives CDR1 SNHLY, CDR2 FYNNEI. The CDR3 loop spans 16 amino acids. The CDR3 protein is CASSPYAGLARNEAFF. CDR3 nucleotide sequence: TGTGCCAGCAGCCCTTATGCGGGCTTAGCCCGGAATGAAGCTTTCTTT.

In its sample, this clone was seen once. The chain carries TRBV29-1 and TRBJ2-7; D is perhaps TRBD1 (5 bases). Germline CDR1 SQVTM, CDR2 ANQGSEA. The CDR3 contains 13 residues. The V and J ends lost 1 base and 5 bases respectively, with 12 bases between them. In DNA, the CDR3 is TGCAGCGTTGAAGGGCAGGGTTCCAACGAGCAGTACTTC. Amino acids: CSVEGQGSNEQYF.

The chain uses TRBV19 and TRBJ2-2, with D perhaps TRBD1 (5 bases). Germline assignment: CDR1 LNHDA and CDR2 SQIVND (reference sequence). Trimming pared 7 bases from V and 3 bases from J, leaving 18 bases between. This CDR3 has 16 amino acids. In nucleotides, the CDR3 is TGTGCCAGTACTCCGCTGGTGGGCAGGGACACCGGGGAGCTGTTTTTT. Translating it yields CASTPLVGRDTGELFF.

The chain links TRBV24-1 to TRBJ2-7, with a possible D match to TRBD2 (6 bases). The CDR3 runs 15 residues. Germline CDR1 is KGHDR and CDR2 is SFDVKD. Deletions cut 0 bases from V and 5 bases from J, with 13 bases between. The CDR3 DNA reads TGTGCCACCAGTGATTTGAAGGCGGGGATCCACGAGCAGTACTTC. The encoded protein is CATSDLKAGIHEQYF.

V usage is TRBV5-6 and J usage is TRBJ1-1; perhaps TRBD1 as D (6 bases). Germline CDR1 SGHDT, CDR2 YYEEEE. The CDR3 is made up of 13 amino acids. Deletions cut 5 bases from V and 4 bases from J, with 12 bases between. Written as DNA, the CDR3 is TGTGCCAGCAGGCTTACAGGGAGCACTGAAGCTTTCTTT. This translates into CASRLTGSTEAFF.

The gene calls are TRBV24-1 and TRBJ1-1, with 12 bases aligning to TRBD1. The germline V gene encodes CDR1 KGHDR and CDR2 SFDVKD. V dropped 7 bases and J dropped 3; count of bases not matched to a gene: 5. This CDR3 contains 15 residues. Here the CDR3 reads CATRGTGGRDTEAFF. In nucleotides, the CDR3 is TGTGCCACCAGGGGGACAGGGGGCAGGGACACTGAAGCTTTCTTT.

This clone showed up just once. The rearrangement links TRBV6-1 to TRBJ1-6; unclear D gene. V lost 2 bases and J lost 11, with 16 bases in between. There are 15 residues in the CDR3. Germline V gives CDR1 MNHNS, CDR2 SASEGT. The CDR3 reads CASSENQPGWAPLHF. The CDR3 DNA reads as TGTGCCAGCAGTGAAAACCAACCAGGCTGGGCACCCCTCCACTTT.